The clone carrying this TCR beta chain was detected ten times or more. The data stem from a study of T cells in Graves' hyperthyroidism and ophthalmopathy. This CDR3 spans 14 amino acids. V gave up 1 base and J gave up 3 bases, with 9 bases separating them. CDR1 and CDR2 (germline): LGHDT, YNNKEL (reference sequence). TCR beta CDR3 regions were amplified from RNA. In the first-round RT-PCR of the TCR CDR3, the HTBI primer set was used. TCRdb fed the multiplex PCR reads into MiXCR, producing one record per CDR3 protein. The sample includes 700,000 to 950,000 distinct CDR3 sequences, roughly a third of them seen just once.

The sequenced sample was blood. The clonotype was recovered from a woman aged 40 to 50 with Graves' hyperthyroidism. The chain employs TRBV3-1 and TRBJ1-1; the D gene is possibly TRBD1 (5 bases). CDR3 in DNA: TGTGCCAGCAGCCAAGTGGCGGGGGACACTGAAGCTTTCTTT. It yields the protein CASSQVAGDTEAFF.